The rows below give T cell receptor beta chains drawn from one sample of a study of blood T cell repertoires in COVID-19. The repertoire was sequenced with immunoSEQ multiplex PCR; TCRdb's copy has only in-frame clones and lacks some. The table lists about 54,000 clones, roughly 80% of them singletons, with roughly 5% in the top ten. Material: peripheral blood. These receptors all stem from a human donor in a cohort sampled during active COVID-19. CDR3s include the opening cysteine and the closing phenylalanine or tryptophan. A D gene is named only where the DNA matches it firmly. For some rows the clone size is stated as once, few or many, or as a class when expanded; others skip it.

>TRBV7-9|medium-sized|-|TRBJ1-6
CASSLDNYSPLHF
TGTGCCAGCAGCTTAGACAATTATTCACCCCTCCACTTT
>TRBV9|few|TRBD1|TRBJ1-5
CASSARDRFNQPQHF
TGTGCCAGCAGCGCCCGGGACAGATTCAATCAGCCCCAGCATTTT
>TRBV25-1|-|TRBD2|TRBJ2-1
CASSEGEGTSGGNEQFF
TGTGCCAGCAGTGAAGGGGAGGGGACCAGCGGAGGGAATGAGCAGTTCTTC
>TRBV5-1|-|-|TRBJ1-1
CASSSSEGGNTEAFF
TGCGCCAGCAGCTCATCAGAAGGGGGGAACACTGAAGCTTTCTTT
>TRBV18|-|-|TRBJ2-2
CASSPNSVKTGELFF
TGTGCCAGCTCACCAAATTCGGTCAAAACCGGGGAGCTGTTTTTT
>TRBV28|-|-|TRBJ1-2
CASSRDSYGYTF
TGTGCCAGCAGCCGCGACAGCTATGGCTACACCTTC
>TRBV6-4|-|-|TRBJ1-1
CASSTTGNTEAFF
TGTGCCAGCAGCACCACGGGAAACACTGAAGCTTTCTTT
>TRBV19|-|TRBD1|TRBJ1-1
CASSRNRGEAFF
TGTGCCAGTAGTCGTAACAGGGGGGAAGCTTTCTTT
>TRBV7-9|once|TRBD1|TRBJ1-1
CASRLTGVNTEAFF
TGTGCCAGCAGGTTGACAGGGGTGAACACTGAAGCTTTCTTT
>TRBV5-4|-|TRBD1|TRBJ1-2
CASSFDRVGYGYTF
TGTGCCAGCAGCTTTGACAGGGTGGGCTATGGCTACACCTTC
>TRBV5-1|-|-|TRBJ2-3
CASSGPGVTDTQYF
TGCGCCAGCAGCGGACCGGGAGTCACAGATACGCAGTATTTT
>TRBV7-9|once|TRBD1|TRBJ1-3
CASSLKRDRGNTIYF
TGTGCCAGCAGCTTAAAACGGGACAGGGGAAACACCATATATTTT
>TRBV4-1|-|TRBD1|TRBJ2-2
CASSQDPRGRTGELFF
TGCGCCAGCAGCCAAGATCCCAGGGGGCGCACCGGGGAGCTGTTTTTT
>TRBV30|-|-|TRBJ1-1
CAWSTGTHEAFF
TGTGCCTGGAGTACCGGGACACATGAAGCTTTCTTT
>TRBV3-1/TRBV3-2|-|-|TRBJ1-5
CASSQDYGGQPQHF
TGTGCCAGCAGCCAAGATTACGGGGGACAGCCCCAGCATTTT
>TRBV4-1|-|TRBD1|TRBJ1-3
CASSQAGTGAPASSGNTIYF
TGCGCCAGCAGCCAGGCCGGGACAGGGGCCCCCGCGAGCTCTGGAAACACCATATATTTT